This T cell receptor (beta chain) was sequenced during a study of identifying expanded T cells in peripheral blood. The study's findings and limits: Roughly two-week clone count variance significantly increased as total template count grew. Over around two and four weeks, about 16.4 and 19 clones changed, versus around 1.1 between replicates.

Using immunoSEQ multiplex PCR, the repertoire was profiled, and TCRdb retains in-frame clones only, with some absent. This sample has about 110,000 clones, with about 87% found just once. Worth noting for this clone: Its antigen remains unidentified. Other nucleotide sequences from this sample produce the same CDR3.

This CDR3 region has 13 residues. Trimming took off 5 bases at V and 1 base at J, with 8 bases between the two ends. Germline V gene sequence: CDR1 KGHSH, CDR2 LQKENI. The TCR sequence derives from a person between 18 and 75 years old in good health. Material for sequencing was blood. The rearrangement links TRBV18 to TRBJ1-1; the D is unclear. CDR3: CASSRTGNTEAFF. Here the CDR3 DNA reads TGTGCCAGCTCAAGGACCGGGAACACTGAAGCTTTCTTT.